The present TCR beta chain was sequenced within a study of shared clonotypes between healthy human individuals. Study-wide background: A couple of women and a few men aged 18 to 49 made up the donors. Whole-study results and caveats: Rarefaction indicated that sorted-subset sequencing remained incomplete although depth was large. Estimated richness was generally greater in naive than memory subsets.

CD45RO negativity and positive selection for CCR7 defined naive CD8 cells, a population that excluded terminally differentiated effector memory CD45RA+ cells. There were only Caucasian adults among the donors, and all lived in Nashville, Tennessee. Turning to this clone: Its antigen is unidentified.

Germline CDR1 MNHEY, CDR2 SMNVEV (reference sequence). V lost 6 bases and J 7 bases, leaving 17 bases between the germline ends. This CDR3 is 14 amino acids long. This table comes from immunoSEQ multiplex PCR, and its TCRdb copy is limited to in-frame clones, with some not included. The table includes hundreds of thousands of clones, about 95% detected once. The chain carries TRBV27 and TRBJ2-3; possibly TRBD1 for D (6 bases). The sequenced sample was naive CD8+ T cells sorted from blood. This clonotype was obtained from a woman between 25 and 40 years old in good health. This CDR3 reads CASSPTGAPHTQYF. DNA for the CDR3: TGTGCCAGCAGCCCGACAGGCGCTCCCCATACGCAGTATTTT.